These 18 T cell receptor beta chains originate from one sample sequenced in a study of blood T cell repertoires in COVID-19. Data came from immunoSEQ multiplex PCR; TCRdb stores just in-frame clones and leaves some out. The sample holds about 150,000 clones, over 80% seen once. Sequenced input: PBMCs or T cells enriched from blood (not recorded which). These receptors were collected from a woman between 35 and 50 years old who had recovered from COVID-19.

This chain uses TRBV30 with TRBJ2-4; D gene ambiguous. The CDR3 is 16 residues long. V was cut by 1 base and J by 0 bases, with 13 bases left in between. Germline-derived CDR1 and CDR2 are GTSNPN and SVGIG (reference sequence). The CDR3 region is CAWSAQPTSAKNIQYF. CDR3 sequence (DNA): TGTGCCTGGAGTGCACAGCCAACTTCAGCCAAAAACATTCAGTACTTC. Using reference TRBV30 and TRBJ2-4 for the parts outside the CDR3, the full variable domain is SQTIHQWPATLVQPVGSPLSLECTVEGTSNPNLYWYRQAAGRGLQLLFYSVGIGQISSEVPQNLSASRPQDRQFILSSKKLLLSDSGFYLCAWSAQPTSAKNIQYFGAGTRLSVL.

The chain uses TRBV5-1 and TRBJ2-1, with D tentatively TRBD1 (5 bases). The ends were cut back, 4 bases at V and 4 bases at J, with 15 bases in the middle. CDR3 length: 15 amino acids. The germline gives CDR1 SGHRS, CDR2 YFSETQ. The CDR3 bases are TGCGCCAGCAGCCCCGGACCACAGGCATACAATGAGCAGTTCTTC. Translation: CASSPGPQAYNEQFF.

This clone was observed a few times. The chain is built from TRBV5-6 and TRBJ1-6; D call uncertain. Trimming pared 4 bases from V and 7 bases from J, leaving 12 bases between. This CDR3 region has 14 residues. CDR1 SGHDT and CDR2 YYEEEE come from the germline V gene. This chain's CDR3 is CASSPGGINSPLHF. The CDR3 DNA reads TGTGCCAGCAGCCCGGGAGGGATCAATTCACCCCTCCACTTT.

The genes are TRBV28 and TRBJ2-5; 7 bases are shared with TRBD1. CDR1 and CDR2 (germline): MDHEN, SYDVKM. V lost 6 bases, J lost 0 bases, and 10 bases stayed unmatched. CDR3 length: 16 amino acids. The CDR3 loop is CASSPGQESYQETQYF. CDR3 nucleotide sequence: TGTGCCAGCAGCCCCGGACAGGAGAGTTACCAAGAGACCCAGTACTTC.

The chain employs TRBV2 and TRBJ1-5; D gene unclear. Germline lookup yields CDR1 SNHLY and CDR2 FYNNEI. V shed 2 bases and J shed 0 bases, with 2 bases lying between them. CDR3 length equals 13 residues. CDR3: CASSERSNQPQHF. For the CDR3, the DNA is TGTGCCAGCAGTGAACGTAGCAATCAGCCCCAGCATTTT.

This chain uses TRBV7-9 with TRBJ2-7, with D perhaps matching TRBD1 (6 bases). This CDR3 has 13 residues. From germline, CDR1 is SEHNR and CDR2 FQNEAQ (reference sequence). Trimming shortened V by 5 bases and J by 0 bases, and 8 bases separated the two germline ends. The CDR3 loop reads CASSQGSSYEQYF. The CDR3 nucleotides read TGTGCCAGCAGCCAGGGGAGCTCCTACGAGCAGTACTTC.

The CDR3 DNA is TGCGCCAGCAGCCAAGCGGGGATTAATGAAAAACTGTTTTTT. Protein product: CASSQAGINEKLFF. This chain joins TRBV4-1 and TRBJ1-4; no reliable D call. CDR3 length: 14 amino acids. Trimming removed 1 base at V and 4 bases at J, with 7 bases between. Germline V gene data show CDR1 as MGHRA and CDR2 as YSYEKL.

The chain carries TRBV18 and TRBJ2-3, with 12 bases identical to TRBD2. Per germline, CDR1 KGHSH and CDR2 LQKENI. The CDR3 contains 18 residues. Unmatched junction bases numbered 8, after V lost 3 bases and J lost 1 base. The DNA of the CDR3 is TGTGCCAGCTCACCGACTAGCGGGGGCGCCGGGGGCACAGATACGCAGTATTTT. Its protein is CASSPTSGGAGGTDTQYF.

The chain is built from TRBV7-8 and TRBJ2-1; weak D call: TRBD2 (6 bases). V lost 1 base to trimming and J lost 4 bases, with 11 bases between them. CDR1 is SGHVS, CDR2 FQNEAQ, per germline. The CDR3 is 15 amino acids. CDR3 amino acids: CASSLGSSAYNEQFF. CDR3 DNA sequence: TGTGCCAGCAGCTTAGGGTCTAGCGCGTACAATGAGCAGTTCTTC.

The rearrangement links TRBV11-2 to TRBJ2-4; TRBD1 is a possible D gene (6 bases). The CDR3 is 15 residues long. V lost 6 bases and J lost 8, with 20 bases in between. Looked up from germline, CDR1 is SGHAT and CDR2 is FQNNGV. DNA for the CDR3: TGTGCCAGCAGATTCCGGCTGGGGGCCACGGACATTCAGTACTTC. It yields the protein CASRFRLGATDIQYF.

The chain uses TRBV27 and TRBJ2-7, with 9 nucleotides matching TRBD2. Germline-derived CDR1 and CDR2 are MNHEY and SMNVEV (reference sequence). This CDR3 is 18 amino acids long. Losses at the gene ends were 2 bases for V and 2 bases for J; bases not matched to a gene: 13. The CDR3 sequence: CASSLRETSGPYTYEQYF. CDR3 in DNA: TGTGCCAGCAGTTTACGGGAGACTAGCGGTCCTTACACCTACGAGCAGTACTTC.

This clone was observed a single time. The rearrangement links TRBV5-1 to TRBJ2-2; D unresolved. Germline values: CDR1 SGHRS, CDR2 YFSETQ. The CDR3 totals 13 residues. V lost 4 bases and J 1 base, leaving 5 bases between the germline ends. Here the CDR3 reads CASSVKNTGELFF. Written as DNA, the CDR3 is TGCGCCAGCAGCGTTAAGAACACCGGGGAGCTGTTTTTT.

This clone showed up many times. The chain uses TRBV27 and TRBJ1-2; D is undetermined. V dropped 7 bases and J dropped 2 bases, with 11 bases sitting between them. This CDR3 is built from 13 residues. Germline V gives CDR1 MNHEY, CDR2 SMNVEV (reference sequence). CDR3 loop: CASTLEENYGYTF. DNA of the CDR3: TGTGCCAGCACCTTAGAGGAGAACTATGGCTACACCTTC.

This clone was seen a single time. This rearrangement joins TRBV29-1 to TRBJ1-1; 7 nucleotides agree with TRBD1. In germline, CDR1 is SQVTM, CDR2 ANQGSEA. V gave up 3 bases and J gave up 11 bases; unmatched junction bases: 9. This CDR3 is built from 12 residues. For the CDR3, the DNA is TGCAGCGTTGACAATTCGACAGGGCTGGCTTTCTTT. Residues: CSVDNSTGLAFF.

The CDR3 loop reads CAWSEGLAGAYEQYF. The CDR3, as DNA: TGTGCCTGGAGTGAGGGACTAGCGGGAGCCTACGAGCAGTACTTC. This chain connects TRBV30 to TRBJ2-7; 14 nucleotides align to TRBD2. Germline assignment: CDR1 GTSNPN and CDR2 SVGIG (reference sequence). The trim removed 1 base at V and 2 bases at J, leaving 1 base unmatched. The CDR3 contains 15 residues.

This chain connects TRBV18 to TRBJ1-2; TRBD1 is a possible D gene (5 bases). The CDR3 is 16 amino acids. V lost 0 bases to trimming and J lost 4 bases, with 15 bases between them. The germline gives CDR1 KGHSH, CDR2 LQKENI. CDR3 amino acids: CASSPPGRGVLYGYTF. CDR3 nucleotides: TGTGCCAGCTCACCACCGGGTCGGGGGGTCCTCTATGGCTACACCTTC.

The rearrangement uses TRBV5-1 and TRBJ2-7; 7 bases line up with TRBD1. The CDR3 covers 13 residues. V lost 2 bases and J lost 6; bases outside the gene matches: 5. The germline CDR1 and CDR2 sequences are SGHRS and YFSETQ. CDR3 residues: CASSFDRVSEQYF. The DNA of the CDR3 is TGCGCCAGCAGCTTCGACAGGGTCAGCGAGCAGTACTTC.

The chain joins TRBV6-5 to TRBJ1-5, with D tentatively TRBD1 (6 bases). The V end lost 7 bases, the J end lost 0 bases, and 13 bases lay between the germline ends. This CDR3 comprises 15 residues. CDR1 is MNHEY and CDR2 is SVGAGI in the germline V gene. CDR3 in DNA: TGTGCCAGCAACGAGGGGGAGTATAGCAATCAGCCCCAGCATTTT. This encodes CASNEGEYSNQPQHF.